One T cell receptor beta chain is described in this entry. What it binds is not known. CDR3 size: 18 residues. The sample belongs to a study of graft-versus-host responses after intestinal transplantation. The data were produced by immunoSEQ multiplex PCR, yet TCRdb's version contains in-frame clones alone and is incomplete. Here the sample spans around 97,000 clones, over 85% being singletons. V usage is TRBV22-1 and J usage is TRBJ2-6. TRBV22-1 is a listed pseudogene. Specimen: unstimulated CD8+ T cells sorted from spleen or lymph node cells, collected before intestinal transplant. The receptor comes from a human donor who received an intestinal transplant. CDR3: CPGSTARSEQSRANVLTF. The CDR3 DNA sequence: TGTCCTGGGAGTACAGCGAGAAGCGAACAAAGTCGGGCCAACGTCCTGACTTTC.